The 16 T cell receptor beta chains below all came from one sample that was sequenced in a study of T cell responses to AZD1222 COVID-19 vaccine. Sequenced by immunoSEQ multiplex PCR; TCRdb stores in-frame clones only, minus some. The table lists 150,000 to 200,000 clones, around 94% of them singletons. The material was peripheral blood, obtained on day 0 of AZD1222 vaccination. The receptors were gathered from an adult in good health.

The V gene is TRBV2, the J gene TRBJ1-5; 7 bases fit TRBD1. Germline CDR1 and CDR2: SNHLY and FYNNEI. The junction had 9 bases not matched to a gene; V was cut back by 10 bases and J by 6 bases. The CDR3 consists of 13 residues. DNA for the CDR3: TGTGCCACCCAGGGGGATTTCAGTCAGCCCCAGCATTTT. Its protein product is CATQGDFSQPQHF.

This clone was detected only a few times. V usage is TRBV19 and J usage is TRBJ1-1; D is perhaps TRBD1 (5 bases). V lost 5 bases and J 0 bases, leaving 10 bases between the germline ends. This CDR3 region has 14 residues. Germline-derived CDR1 and CDR2 are LNHDA and SQIVND (reference sequence). CDR3 region: CASSWAGMNTEAFF. The CDR3, as DNA: TGTGCCAGTAGTTGGGCAGGGATGAACACTGAAGCTTTCTTT.

The rearrangement uses TRBV16 and TRBJ2-5; D might be TRBD1 (6 bases). The CDR3 loop spans 14 amino acids. The germline gives CDR1 KGHSY, CDR2 FQNENV. V shed 5 bases and J shed 1 base, with 11 bases lying between them. The CDR3 is CASSYLDSQETQYF. CDR3 nucleotides: TGTGCCAGCAGCTATTTGGACAGCCAAGAGACCCAGTACTTC.

V usage is TRBV28 and J usage is TRBJ2-7; 10 positions agree with TRBD2. The CDR3 loop spans 17 amino acids. CDR1 and CDR2 from the germline V gene are MDHEN and SYDVKM. The V gene end was trimmed by 6 bases and the J gene end by 5 bases; junction bases not matched to a gene: 16. The CDR3: CASSPRLNLAGAHEQYF. The CDR3 DNA is TGTGCCAGCAGCCCTCGGCTCAACCTAGCGGGAGCTCACGAGCAGTACTTC.

The rearrangement joins TRBV28 to TRBJ1-6, with a weak D call TRBD1 (5 bases). This CDR3 is built from 15 residues. The germline CDR1 and CDR2 sequences are MDHEN and SYDVKM. V was pared by 6 bases and J by 7 bases, with 16 bases between. The DNA of the CDR3 is TGTGCCAGCAGACCCCTAGACAGAGAGAATTCACCCCTCCACTTT. This encodes CASRPLDRENSPLHF.

The chain joins TRBV27 to TRBJ1-3; the match to TRBD1 covers 7 bases. In germline, CDR1 is MNHEY, CDR2 SMNVEV (reference sequence). This CDR3 is built from 16 residues. J was trimmed by 5 bases and V by 5 bases; bases with no gene match: 12. The CDR3 coding sequence is TGTGCCAGCAGTCCCACCCGGGACAGAATCAGAAACACCATATATTTT. Translating gives CASSPTRDRIRNTIYF.

This clone was detected once. The rearrangement uses TRBV3-1 (or the pseudogene TRBV3-2) and TRBJ1-1; D gene ambiguous. The V end lost 0 bases, the J end lost 7 bases, and 9 bases lay between the germline ends. The germline CDR1 and CDR2 sequences are LGHDT and YNNKEL (reference sequence). The length of the CDR3 is 13 residues. CDR3 coding DNA: TGTGCCAGCAGCCAAGACCCAACGAGTGAAGCTTTCTTT. It yields the protein CASSQDPTSEAFF.

The CDR3: CASRGGDISNYGYTF. CDR3 coding DNA: TGTGCCAGCAGGGGTGGGGACATCTCTAACTATGGCTACACCTTC. This chain uses TRBV28 with TRBJ1-2, with D possibly matching TRBD1 (6 bases). The V end was cut by 6 bases, the J end by 0 bases, with 14 bases between. The CDR3 consists of 15 residues. Germline V gene data show CDR1 as MDHEN and CDR2 as SYDVKM.

This clone was seen only once. The chain carries TRBV30 and TRBJ1-1, with D unresolved. This CDR3 is 15 amino acids long. Germline V gives CDR1 GTSNPN, CDR2 SVGIG (reference sequence). V lost 3 bases and J lost 3, with 17 bases in between. The DNA of the CDR3 is TGTGCCTGGAGACCCCCCTTCGGGCTGTACACTGAAGCTTTCTTT. It encodes CAWRPPFGLYTEAFF.

The CDR3 sequence is CASSLDPGQRTPEQYF. CDR3 DNA sequence: TGTGCCAGCAGCTTAGACCCAGGACAACGAACACCCGAGCAGTACTTC. The V and J genes are TRBV7-6 and TRBJ2-7; possibly TRBD1 for D (5 bases). Germline CDR1 and CDR2: SGHVS and FNYEAQ. The CDR3 is made up of 16 amino acids. The germline V and J ends were trimmed by 1 base and 6 bases, with 19 bases remaining between them. The full variable domain, rest sourced from reference TRBV7-6 and TRBJ2-7, is GAGVSQSPRYKVTKRGQDVALRCDPISGHVSLYWYRQALGQGPEFLTYFNYEAQQDKSGLPNDRFSAERPEGSISTLTIQRTEQRDSAMYRCASSLDPGQRTPEQYFGPGTRLTVT.

The J gene is TRBJ1-4, the V gene TRBV29-1; 9 bases are a match to TRBD1. Germline CDR1 and CDR2: SQVTM and ANQGSEA. V was pared by 6 bases and J by 5 bases, with 7 bases of the junction left unmatched. The CDR3 totals 14 residues. CDR3 residues: CSVRPGTGNEKLFF. The CDR3 nucleotides read TGCAGCGTACGACCCGGGACAGGGAATGAAAAACTGTTTTTT.

The rearrangement uses TRBV5-1 and TRBJ2-1; D possibly corresponds to TRBD2 (5 bases). CDR3 length equals 15 residues. Germline V lookup: CDR1 SGHRS, CDR2 YFSETQ. Trimming removed 1 base from V and 6 bases from J, with 14 bases in between. CDR3 protein: CASSLLTTAPNEQFF. CDR3 in DNA: TGCGCCAGCAGCTTGCTGACTACCGCCCCCAATGAGCAGTTCTTC.

CDR3 sequence (DNA): TGTGCGACACGGGGGGCGGACACCCGAAATCAGCCCCAGCATTTT. It yields the protein CATRGADTRNQPQHF. This chain links TRBV15 with TRBJ1-5, with D maybe TRBD1 (6 bases). CDR1 is LNHNV and CDR2 is YYDKDF in the germline V gene (reference sequence). CDR3 length equals 15 residues.

This clone was detected a few times. The rearrangement joins TRBV6-1 to TRBJ2-1, with 8 bases identical to TRBD1. Germline lookup yields CDR1 MNHNS and CDR2 SASEGT. With 2 bases clipped from V and 4 bases from J, the junction kept 1 base outside the gene matches. This CDR3 region has 14 residues. CDR3 loop: CASSEQGAYNEQFF. CDR3 DNA sequence: TGTGCCAGCAGTGAACAGGGGGCATACAATGAGCAGTTCTTC.

V usage is TRBV5-3 and J usage is TRBJ1-4; the D gene is possibly TRBD1 (5 bases). TRBV5-3 is sorted into the ORF group, with uncertain function. This CDR3 spans 14 amino acids. Trimming cost V 7 bases and J 4 bases, with 14 bases left between them. For the CDR3, the DNA is TGTGCCAGATTAATGGGGCAGGGTAATGAAAAACTGTTTTTT. Its protein is CARLMGQGNEKLFF.

The chain is built from TRBV5-4 and TRBJ1-4, with D unclear. The V gene lost 4 bases and the J gene lost 3 bases, with 13 bases spanning the gap. The CDR3 contains 15 residues. Germline-derived CDR1 and CDR2 are SGHNT and YYREEE (reference sequence). CDR3 nucleotide sequence: TGTGCCAGCAGCACCGACCCCCGAGCTAATGAAAAACTGTTTTTT. Its protein is CASSTDPRANEKLFF.